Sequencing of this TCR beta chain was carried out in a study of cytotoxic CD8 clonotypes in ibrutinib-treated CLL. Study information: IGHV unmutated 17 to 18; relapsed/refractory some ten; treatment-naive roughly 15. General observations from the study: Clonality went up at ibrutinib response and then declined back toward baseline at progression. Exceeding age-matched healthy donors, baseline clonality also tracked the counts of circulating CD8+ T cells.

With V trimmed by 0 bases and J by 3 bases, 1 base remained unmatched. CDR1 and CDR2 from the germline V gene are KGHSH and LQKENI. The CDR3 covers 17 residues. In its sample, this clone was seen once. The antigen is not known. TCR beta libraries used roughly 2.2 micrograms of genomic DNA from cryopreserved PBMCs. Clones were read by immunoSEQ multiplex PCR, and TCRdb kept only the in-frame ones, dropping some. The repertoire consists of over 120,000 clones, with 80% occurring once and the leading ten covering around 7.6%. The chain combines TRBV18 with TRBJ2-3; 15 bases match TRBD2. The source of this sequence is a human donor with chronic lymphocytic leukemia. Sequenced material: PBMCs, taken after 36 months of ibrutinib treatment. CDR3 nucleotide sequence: TGTGCCAGCTCACCACCGGGACTAGCGGGAGGAACAGATACGCAGTATTTT. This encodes CASSPPGLAGGTDTQYF.